What follows are 18 T cell receptor beta chains derived from one specimen sequenced in a study of T-cell memory formation after mild COVID-19. Via MiXCR, TCRdb re-called the 5' RACE reads, giving one row per CDR3 protein. The table lists about 320,000 distinct CDR3 sequences, 14% of them singletons, with over 20% in the top ten. The sample was PBMCs or a T cell subset sorted from them (not recorded which). These receptors were obtained from a man between 18 and 29 years old who had mild COVID-19 (a few samples of this study predate the infection). Cell type and time point are not known.

The chain is built from TRBV24-1 and TRBJ1-1; D ambiguous. This CDR3 comprises 12 residues. Germline V gene lookup returns CDR1 KGHDR and CDR2 SFDVKD. Trimming removed 9 bases at V and 5 bases at J, with 12 bases between. CDR3 sequence: CATSGAGTEAFF. The CDR3 region has the DNA TGTGCCACCTCCGGTGCTGGAACTGAAGCTTTCTTT.

This clonotype has a count of ten or more. The chain uses TRBV6-2 or TRBV6-3 and TRBJ2-5; perhaps TRBD1 as D (5 bases). Germline CDR1 reads MNHEY; CDR2 reads SVGEGT. The germline V and J ends were trimmed by 5 bases and 0 bases, with 16 bases remaining between them. There are 16 residues in the CDR3. CDR3 DNA sequence: TGTGCCAGCAGTCCCCGGCAGGGTGCGGACCAAGAGACCCAGTACTTC. Translation gives CASSPRQGADQETQYF.

The chain uses TRBV7-2 and TRBJ1-5; D call uncertain. Germline V gives CDR1 SGHTA, CDR2 FQGNSA. V was pared by 1 base and J by 2 bases, with 12 bases between. The CDR3 is made up of 16 amino acids. CDR3 nucleotide sequence: TGTGCCAGCAGCTTAGGACGGGGTATGGGCAATCAGCCCCAGCATTTT. Its protein product is CASSLGRGMGNQPQHF.

This clonotype was observed a few times. This rearrangement joins TRBV6-2 or TRBV6-3 to TRBJ2-2, with a tentative D call TRBD1 (5 bases). The CDR3 consists of 16 residues. Trimming left V 7 bases short and J 0 bases short, with 15 bases between. Germline CDR1 reads MNHEY; CDR2 reads SVGEGT. The CDR3 DNA reads as TGTGCCAGCAAGGACCCTACAGGCGCGAACACCGGGGAGCTGTTTTTT. Its translation: CASKDPTGANTGELFF.

This clonotype turned up a few times. The gene calls are TRBV9 and TRBJ1-1, with 9 bases identical to TRBD1. Germline-derived CDR1 and CDR2 are SGDLS and YYNGEE. This CDR3 region has 14 residues. J gave up 5 bases and V 5 bases, and 7 bases lay outside the gene matches. The CDR3 region is CASSVKGTGTEAFF. CDR3 in DNA: TGTGCCAGCAGTGTAAAAGGGACAGGGACTGAAGCTTTCTTT.

The chain has TRBV6-5 and TRBJ2-7; 12 bases map to TRBD2. Losses at the gene ends were 0 bases for V and 4 bases for J; bases not matched to a gene: 7. The CDR3 runs 17 residues. Germline V gives CDR1 MNHEY, CDR2 SVGAGI. The CDR3 DNA reads as TGTGCCAGCAGTTACTCGTCAGCTAGCGGGGGGGCTTACGAGCAGTACTTC. Its protein product is CASSYSSASGGAYEQYF.

This clonotype was picked up a small number of times. The chain combines TRBV20-1 with TRBJ1-1; D remains ambiguous. The CDR3 loop spans 13 amino acids. CDR1 is DFQATT and CDR2 is SNEGSKA in the germline V gene (reference sequence). Trimming left V 7 bases short and J 4 bases short, with 16 bases between. CDR3 loop: CSVGFGPGTEAFF. CDR3 nucleotide sequence: TGCAGTGTAGGATTCGGACCGGGCACTGAAGCTTTCTTT.

This clonotype was counted a few times. The V call is TRBV28, the J call TRBJ2-7; D is perhaps TRBD2 (5 bases). The CDR3 extends over 12 amino acids. Trimming shortened V by 2 bases and J by 4 bases, and 6 bases separated the two germline ends. Germline assignment: CDR1 MDHEN and CDR2 SYDVKM. CDR3 DNA sequence: TGTGCCAGCAGTTTAGCGGGTTACGAGCAGTACGTC. Translation gives CASSLAGYEQYV.

V usage is TRBV29-1 and J usage is TRBJ1-4; the D gene is possibly TRBD1 (5 bases). CDR1 SQVTM and CDR2 ANQGSEA come from the germline V gene. With 5 bases removed from V and 3 bases from J, the gap between germline ends came to 16 bases. CDR3 length: 15 residues. The CDR3 is CSVSGTGGSNEKLFF. The CDR3 bases are TGCAGCGTTTCCGGGACTGGAGGCTCTAATGAAAAACTGTTTTTT. Complete variable domain (other parts from reference TRBV29-1 and TRBJ1-4): SAVISQKPSRDICQRGTSLTIQCQVDSQVTMMFWYRQQPGQSLTLIATANQGSEATYESGFVIDKFPISRPNLTFSTLTVSNMSPEDSSIYLCSVSGTGGSNEKLFFGSGTQLSVL.

The V gene is TRBV20-1, the J gene TRBJ2-3, with D unresolved. Germline V lookup: CDR1 DFQATT, CDR2 SNEGSKA (reference sequence). Trimming shortened V by 0 bases and J by 2 bases, and 6 bases separated the two germline ends. This CDR3 region has 13 residues. Here the CDR3 DNA reads TGCAGTGCTAGAGATCTCTACACAGATACGCAGTATTTT. This gives the protein CSARDLYTDTQYF.

The rearrangement joins TRBV23-1 to TRBJ2-3, with unresolved D. TRBV23-1 is an ORF, and what it does is uncertain. V was shortened by 0 bases and J by 0 bases, with 10 bases between the two germline ends. The CDR3 covers 16 residues. The CDR3 spells CASSQSLAVSTDTQYF. The CDR3 region has the DNA TGCGCCAGCAGTCAATCCCTGGCAGTTAGCACAGATACGCAGTATTTT.

This clonotype was picked up a small number of times. V and J are TRBV2 and TRBJ1-5, with D possibly being TRBD1 (6 bases). The CDR3 covers 14 residues. The V gene lost 6 bases and the J gene lost 1 base, with 10 bases spanning the gap. In germline, CDR1 is SNHLY, CDR2 FYNNEI. DNA of the CDR3: TGTGCCAGCAGAGGAGGACAGAGCAATCAGCCCCAGCATTTT. Encoded protein: CASRGGQSNQPQHF.

This chain uses TRBV5-6 with TRBJ1-4; maybe TRBD1 (6 bases). The CDR3 has 16 amino acids. The germline V gene has CDR1 SGHDT and CDR2 YYEEEE. Trimming pared 0 bases from V and 8 bases from J, leaving 17 bases between. The CDR3 DNA is TGTGCCAGCAGCTTGGCCGGCCAGGGGATGCGAGAAAAACTGTTTTTT. Translating gives CASSLAGQGMREKLFF.

This clonotype was seen a few times. This chain joins TRBV4-1 and TRBJ1-1; D is unresolved. V was shortened by 1 base and J by 0 bases, with 12 bases between the two germline ends. This CDR3 has 16 amino acids. Per germline, CDR1 MGHRA and CDR2 YSYEKL. In nucleotides, the CDR3 is TGCGCCAGCAGCCAAGTACGGAGGGAAGTGAACACTGAAGCTTTCTTT. This gives the protein CASSQVRREVNTEAFF.

In this sample, this clonotype turned up a few times. The rearrangement uses TRBV3-1 and TRBJ2-2; 9 bases align to TRBD2. The junction had 9 bases not matched to a gene; V was cut back by 5 bases and J by 2 bases. The CDR3 totals 17 residues. Per germline, CDR1 LGHDT and CDR2 YNNKEL (reference sequence). CDR3 residues: CASSNPRLAGNTGELFF. In DNA form, the CDR3 reads TGTGCCAGCAGCAACCCGCGGCTAGCGGGAAACACCGGGGAGCTGTTTTTT.

This clonotype was seen once. CDR3 amino acids: CSAGDRGFITEAFF. Here the CDR3 DNA reads TGCAGTGCTGGTGACAGGGGTTTTATCACTGAAGCTTTCTTT. This rearrangement joins TRBV20-1 to TRBJ1-1; 8 nucleotides line up with TRBD1. After removal of 5 bases from V and 4 bases from J, the junction contained 9 bases not matched to a gene. The CDR3 runs 14 residues. The germline V gene has CDR1 DFQATT and CDR2 SNEGSKA (reference sequence).

The chain carries TRBV29-1 and TRBJ2-5, with a tentative D call TRBD2 (6 bases). Germline values: CDR1 SQVTM, CDR2 ANQGSEA. Trimming removed 6 bases at V and 0 bases at J, with 14 bases between. This CDR3 spans 14 amino acids. The CDR3 DNA follows: TGCAGCGTGCGGGGCAGGCAGAACCAAGAGACCCAGTACTTC. Its translation is CSVRGRQNQETQYF.

This clonotype was recorded at least ten times. This chain uses TRBV12-3 or TRBV12-4 with TRBJ1-1, with no clear D. The CDR3 consists of 12 residues. The V gene lost 5 bases and the J gene lost 8 bases, with 12 bases spanning the gap. CDR3 sequence (DNA): TGTGCCAGCAGTGATACCAGGTCGGAAGCTTTCTTT. This encodes CASSDTRSEAFF.